Listed here is a single T cell receptor beta chain. This specimen comes from a study of beta chain features in type 1 diabetes. Of the isolated RNA, all was reverse transcribed, and so the sequenced material was expressed TCRB transcripts. Assay used: immunoSEQ multiplex PCR; TCRdb lists only in-frame clones, some missing. The profile shows fewer than 500,000 clones, approximately 15% of them singletons. CDR3 size: 14 residues. CDR1 and CDR2 from the germline V gene are SEHNR and FQNEAQ (reference sequence). V was trimmed by 1 base and J by 6 bases, leaving 7 bases between them. Purities over 98% were achieved in all sorted populations.

This chain joins TRBV7-9 and TRBJ1-6, with D maybe TRBD1 (5 bases). The origin of this receptor is a man aged 25-45 years in good health. Specimen: naive CD4+ T cells from blood. CDR3 region: CASSLVGANSPLHF. The CDR3, as DNA: TGTGCCAGCAGCTTAGTAGGGGCTAATTCACCCCTCCACTTT. The full variable domain, with the rest looked up from reference TRBV7-9 and TRBJ1-6, is DTGVSQNPRHKITKRGQNVTFRCDPISEHNRLYWYRQTLGQGPEFLTYFQNEAQLEKSRLLSDRFSAERPKGSFSTLEIQRTEQGDSAMYLCASSLVGANSPLHFGNGTRLTVT.